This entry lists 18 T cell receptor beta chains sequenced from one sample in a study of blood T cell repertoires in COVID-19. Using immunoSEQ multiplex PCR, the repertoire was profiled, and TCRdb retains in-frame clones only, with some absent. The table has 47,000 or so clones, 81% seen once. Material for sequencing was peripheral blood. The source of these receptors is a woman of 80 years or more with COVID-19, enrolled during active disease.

The CDR3 loop is CASTLESLIYGYTF. The DNA for the CDR3 is TGTGCCAGCACTCTGGAGAGTTTGATCTATGGCTACACCTTC. The chain uses TRBV6-5 and TRBJ1-2; D uncertain. This CDR3 region has 14 residues. In germline, CDR1 is MNHEY, CDR2 SVGAGI. V was pared by 7 bases and J by 4 bases, with 16 bases between.

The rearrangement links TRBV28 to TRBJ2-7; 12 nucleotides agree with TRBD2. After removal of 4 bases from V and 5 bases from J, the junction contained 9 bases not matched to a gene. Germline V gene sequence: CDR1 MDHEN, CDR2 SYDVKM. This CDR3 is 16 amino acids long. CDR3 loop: CASSSPTSGSMNEQYF. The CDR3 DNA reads TGTGCCAGCAGTTCCCCGACTAGCGGGAGCATGAACGAGCAGTACTTC.

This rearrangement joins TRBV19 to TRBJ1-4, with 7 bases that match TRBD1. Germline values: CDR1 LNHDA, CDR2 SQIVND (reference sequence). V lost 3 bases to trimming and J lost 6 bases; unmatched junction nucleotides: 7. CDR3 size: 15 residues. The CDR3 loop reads CASSIARQGHEKLFF. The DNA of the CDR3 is TGTGCCAGTAGTATTGCAAGACAGGGTCATGAAAAACTGTTTTTT. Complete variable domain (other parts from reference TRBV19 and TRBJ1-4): DGGITQSPKYLFRKEGQNVTLSCEQNLNHDAMYWYRQDPGQGLRLIYYSQIVNDFQKGDIAEGYSVSREKKESFPLTVTSAQKNPTAFYLCASSIARQGHEKLFFGSGTQLSVL.

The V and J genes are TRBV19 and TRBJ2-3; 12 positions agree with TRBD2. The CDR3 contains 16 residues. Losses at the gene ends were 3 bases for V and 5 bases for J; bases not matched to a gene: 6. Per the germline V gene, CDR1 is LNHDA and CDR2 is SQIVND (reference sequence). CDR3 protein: CASSIRTSGNVDTQYF. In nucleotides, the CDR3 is TGTGCCAGTAGTATCCGGACTAGCGGGAATGTAGATACGCAGTATTTT.

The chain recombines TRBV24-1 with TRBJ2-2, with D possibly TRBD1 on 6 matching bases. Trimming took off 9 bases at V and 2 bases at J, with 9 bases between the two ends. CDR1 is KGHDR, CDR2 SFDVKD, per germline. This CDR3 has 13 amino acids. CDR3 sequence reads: CATGTPNTGELFF. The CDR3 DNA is TGTGCCACCGGGACACCTAACACCGGGGAGCTGTTTTTT.

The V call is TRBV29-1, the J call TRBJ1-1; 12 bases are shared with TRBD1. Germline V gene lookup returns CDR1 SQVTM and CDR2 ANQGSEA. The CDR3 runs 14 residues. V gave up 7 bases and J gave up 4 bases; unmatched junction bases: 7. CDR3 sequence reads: CSGGQGAAGTEAFF. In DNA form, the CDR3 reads TGCAGCGGGGGACAGGGGGCGGCGGGCACTGAAGCTTTCTTT.

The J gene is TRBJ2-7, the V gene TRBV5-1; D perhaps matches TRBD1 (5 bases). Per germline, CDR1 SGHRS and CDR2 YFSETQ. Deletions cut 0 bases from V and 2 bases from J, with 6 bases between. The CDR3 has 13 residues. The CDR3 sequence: CASSLATAYEQYF. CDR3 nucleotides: TGCGCCAGCAGCTTGGCGACAGCCTACGAGCAGTACTTC.

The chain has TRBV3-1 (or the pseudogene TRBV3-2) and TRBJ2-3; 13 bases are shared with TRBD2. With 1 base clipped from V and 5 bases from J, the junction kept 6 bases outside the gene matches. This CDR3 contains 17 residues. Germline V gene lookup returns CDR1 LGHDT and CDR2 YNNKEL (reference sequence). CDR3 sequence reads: CASSQGGLAGDVDTQYF. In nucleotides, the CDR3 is TGTGCCAGCAGCCAAGGAGGACTAGCGGGAGATGTAGATACGCAGTATTTT.

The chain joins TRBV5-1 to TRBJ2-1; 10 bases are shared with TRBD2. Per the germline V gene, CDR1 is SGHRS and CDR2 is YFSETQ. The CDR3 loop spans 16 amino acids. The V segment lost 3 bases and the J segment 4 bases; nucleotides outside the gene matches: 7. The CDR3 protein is CASSSEAGGPYNEQFF. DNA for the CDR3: TGCGCCAGCAGCTCCGAAGCGGGAGGGCCTTACAATGAGCAGTTCTTC.

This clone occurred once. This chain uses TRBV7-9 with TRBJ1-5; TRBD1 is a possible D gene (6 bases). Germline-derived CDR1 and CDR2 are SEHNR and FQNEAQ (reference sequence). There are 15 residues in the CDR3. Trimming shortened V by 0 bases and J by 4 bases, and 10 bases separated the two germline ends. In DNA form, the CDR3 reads TGTGCCAGCAGCTTAGCGGCAGGGGCAAATCAGCCCCAGCATTTT. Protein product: CASSLAAGANQPQHF.

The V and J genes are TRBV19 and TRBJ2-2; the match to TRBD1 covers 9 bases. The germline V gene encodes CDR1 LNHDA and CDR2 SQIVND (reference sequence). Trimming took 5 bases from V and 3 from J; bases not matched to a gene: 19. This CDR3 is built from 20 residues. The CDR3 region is CASSFPFLRQGGSDTGELFF. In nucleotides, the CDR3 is TGTGCCAGTAGTTTCCCCTTCCTTCGACAGGGGGGGTCGGACACCGGGGAGCTGTTTTTT. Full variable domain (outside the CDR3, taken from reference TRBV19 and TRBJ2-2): DGGITQSPKYLFRKEGQNVTLSCEQNLNHDAMYWYRQDPGQGLRLIYYSQIVNDFQKGDIAEGYSVSREKKESFPLTVTSAQKNPTAFYLCASSFPFLRQGGSDTGELFFGEGSRLTVL.

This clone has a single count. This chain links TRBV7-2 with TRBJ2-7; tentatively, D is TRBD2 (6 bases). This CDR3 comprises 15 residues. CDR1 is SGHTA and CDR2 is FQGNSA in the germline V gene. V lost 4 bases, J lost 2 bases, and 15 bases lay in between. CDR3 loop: CASSSGTGVAYEQYF. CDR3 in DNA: TGTGCCAGCAGCTCCGGGACGGGGGTCGCCTACGAGCAGTACTTC.

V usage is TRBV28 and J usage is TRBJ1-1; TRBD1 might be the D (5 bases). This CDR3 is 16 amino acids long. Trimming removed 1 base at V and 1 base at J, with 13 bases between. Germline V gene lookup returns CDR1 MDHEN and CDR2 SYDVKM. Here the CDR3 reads CASSLSLGAANTEAFF. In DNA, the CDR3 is TGTGCCAGCAGTTTATCCCTAGGGGCAGCGAACACTGAAGCTTTCTTT.

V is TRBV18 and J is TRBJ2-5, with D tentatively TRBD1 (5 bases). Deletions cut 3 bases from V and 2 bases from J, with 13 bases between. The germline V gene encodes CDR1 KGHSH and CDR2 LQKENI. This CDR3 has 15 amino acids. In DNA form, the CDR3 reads TGTGCCAGCTCACCGGTCCAGGGTGGGCAAGAGACCCAGTACTTC. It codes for CASSPVQGGQETQYF. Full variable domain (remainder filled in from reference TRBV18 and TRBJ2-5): NAGVMQNPRHLVRRRGQEARLRCSPMKGHSHVYWYRQLPEEGLKFMVYLQKENIIDESGMPKERFSAEFPKEGPSILRIQQVVRGDSAAYFCASSPVQGGQETQYFGPGTRLLVL.

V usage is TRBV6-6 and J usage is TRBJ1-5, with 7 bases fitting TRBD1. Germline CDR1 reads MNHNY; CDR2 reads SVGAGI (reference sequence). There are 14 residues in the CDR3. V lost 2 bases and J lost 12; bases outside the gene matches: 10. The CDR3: CASSYGAGGGFQHF. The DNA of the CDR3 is TGTGCCAGCAGTTACGGGGCAGGGGGAGGCTTCCAGCATTTT.

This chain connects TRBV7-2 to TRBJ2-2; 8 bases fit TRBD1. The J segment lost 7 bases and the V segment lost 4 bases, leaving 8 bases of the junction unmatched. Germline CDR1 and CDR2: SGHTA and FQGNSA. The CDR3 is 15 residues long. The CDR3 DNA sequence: TGTGCCAGCAGCTCTAACAGGGGGAGTGGCGGGGAGCTGTTTTTT. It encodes CASSSNRGSGGELFF. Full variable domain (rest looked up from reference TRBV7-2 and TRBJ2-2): GAGVSQSPSNKVTEKGKDVELRCDPISGHTALYWYRQSLGQGLEFLIYFQGNSAPDKSGLPSDRFSAERTGGSVSTLTIQRTQQEDSAVYLCASSSNRGSGGELFFGEGSRLTVL.

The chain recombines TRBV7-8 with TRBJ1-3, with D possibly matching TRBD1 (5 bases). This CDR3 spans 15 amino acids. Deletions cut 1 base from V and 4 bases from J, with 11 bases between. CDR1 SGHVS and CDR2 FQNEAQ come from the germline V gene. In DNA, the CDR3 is TGTGCCAGCAGCTTAGTAGGAGGGGTCGGAAACACCATATATTTT. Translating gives CASSLVGGVGNTIYF.

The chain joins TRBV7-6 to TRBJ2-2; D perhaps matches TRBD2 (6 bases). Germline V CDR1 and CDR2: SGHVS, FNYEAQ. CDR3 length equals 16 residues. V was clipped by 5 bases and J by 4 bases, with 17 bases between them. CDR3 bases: TGTGCCAGCAGCCTTAGCGGTTGGAGTGGCACCGGGGAGCTGTTTTTT. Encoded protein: CASSLSGWSGTGELFF.